This T cell receptor beta chain is drawn from a study of blood T cell repertoires in COVID-19. Study as a whole: The origin of the acute and convalescent COVID-19 samples was the United States, Italy and Spain. PBMCs, B-cell-depleted T cells, or T cells were the source of the cDNA or gDNA that made up the material.

J lost 5 bases, V lost 4 bases, and 11 bases had no gene match. Germline values: CDR1 LGHNA, CDR2 YNFKEQ. The CDR3 is 16 residues long. In the authors' methods: Reference gene primer amplification gave estimated nucleated cell counts. Profiled with immunoSEQ multiplex PCR; TCRdb holds only in-frame clones, not every one. V and J calls and clone size are given by that table; D and trimming were obtained from the DNA. The table has about 120,000 clones, approximately 83% seen once. The chain links TRBV4-2 to TRBJ2-7; 10 bases fit TRBD2. Sequenced input: peripheral blood. The sequence came from a man between 60 and 75 years old with acute or convalescent COVID-19. The CDR3 region is CASSPEGLAGVDEQYF. In DNA form, the CDR3 reads TGTGCCAGCAGCCCCGAGGGTCTAGCGGGAGTGGACGAGCAGTACTTC.